The entry that follows covers one T cell receptor (beta chain) sequence. These data come from a study of OX40 agonist ivuxolimab in advanced cancers. Sequencing was performed with immunoSEQ multiplex PCR; in TCRdb, only in-frame clones are kept and a portion is missing. The sample lists roughly 48,000 clones, approximately 81% occurring once. Germline V lookup: CDR1 SGHVS, CDR2 FQNEAQ. CDR3 size: 15 residues. V dropped 6 bases and J dropped 5 bases, with 17 bases sitting between them. The receptor was derived from an adult with an advanced solid tumor such as melanoma, head and neck, liver or kidney cancer. The sequencing here drew on CD4+ or CD8+ T cells sorted from blood, taken in a trial of the OX40 agonist ivuxolimab. The chain uses TRBV7-8 and TRBJ2-1; the D is unclear. The CDR3 loop reads CASRNGPLTDNEQFF. The CDR3 region has the DNA TGTGCCAGCAGAAACGGACCCCTAACAGACAATGAGCAGTTCTTC.